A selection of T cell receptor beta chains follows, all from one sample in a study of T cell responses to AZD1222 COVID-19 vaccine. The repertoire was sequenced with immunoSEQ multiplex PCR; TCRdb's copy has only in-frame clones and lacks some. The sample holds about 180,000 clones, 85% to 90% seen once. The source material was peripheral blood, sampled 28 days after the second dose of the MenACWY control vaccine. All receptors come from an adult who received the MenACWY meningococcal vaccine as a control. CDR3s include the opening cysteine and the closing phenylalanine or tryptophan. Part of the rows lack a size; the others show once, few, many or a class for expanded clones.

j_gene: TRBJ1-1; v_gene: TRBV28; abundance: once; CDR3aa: CASSFLVNTEAFF
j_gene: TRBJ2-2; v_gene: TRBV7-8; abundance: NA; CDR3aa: CASTSGQREYTGELFF
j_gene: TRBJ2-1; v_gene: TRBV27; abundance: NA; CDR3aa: CASSLRRAADEQFF
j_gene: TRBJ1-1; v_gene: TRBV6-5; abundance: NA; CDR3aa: CASSYGGVWTEAFF
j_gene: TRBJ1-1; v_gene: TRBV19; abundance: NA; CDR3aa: CASTPPLMGEAFF
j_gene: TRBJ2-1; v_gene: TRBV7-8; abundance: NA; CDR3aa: CASSLVSGRGNEQFF
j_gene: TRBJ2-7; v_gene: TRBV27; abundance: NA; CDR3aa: CASSFGDGEQYF
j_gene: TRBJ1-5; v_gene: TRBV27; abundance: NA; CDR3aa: CASSSTGYQPQHF
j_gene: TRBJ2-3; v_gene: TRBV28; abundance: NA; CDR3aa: CASSFGTGEDLADTQYF
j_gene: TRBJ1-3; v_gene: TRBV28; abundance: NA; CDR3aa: CASKELSGNTIYF
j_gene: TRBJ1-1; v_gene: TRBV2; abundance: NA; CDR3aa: CASSARGNTEAFF
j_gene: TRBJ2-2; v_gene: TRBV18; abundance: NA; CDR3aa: CASSPYRDRDTGELFF
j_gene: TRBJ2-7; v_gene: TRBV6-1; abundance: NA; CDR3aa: CASSETTAGYEQYF
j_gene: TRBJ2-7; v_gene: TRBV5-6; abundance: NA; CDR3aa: CASSSRTGEVEQYF
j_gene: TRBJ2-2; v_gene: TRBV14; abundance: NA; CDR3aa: CASSHFIRAGELFF
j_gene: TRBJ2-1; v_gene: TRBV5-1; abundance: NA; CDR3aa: CASSLEVAGQGGGQFF
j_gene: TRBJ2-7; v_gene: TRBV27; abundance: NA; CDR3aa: CASSLQGANWYEQYF
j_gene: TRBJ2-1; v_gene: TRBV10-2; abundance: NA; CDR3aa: CATGVESYNEQFF
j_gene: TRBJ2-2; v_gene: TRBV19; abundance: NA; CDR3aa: CASSTGLAGDTGELFF
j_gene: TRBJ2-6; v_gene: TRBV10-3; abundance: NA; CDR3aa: CAIRDTSGANVLTF
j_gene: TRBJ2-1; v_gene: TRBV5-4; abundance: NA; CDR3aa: CASSLGTSGSAVYNEQFF
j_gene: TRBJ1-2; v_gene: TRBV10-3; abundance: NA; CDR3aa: CAISAGQDFNYGYTF
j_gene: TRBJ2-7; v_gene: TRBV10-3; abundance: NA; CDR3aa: CAISGGRGPFYEQYF
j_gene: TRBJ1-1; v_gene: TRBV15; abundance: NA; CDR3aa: CATTDRLNTEAFF
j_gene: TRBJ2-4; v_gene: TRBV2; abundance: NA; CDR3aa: CASSEAGSSENIQYF
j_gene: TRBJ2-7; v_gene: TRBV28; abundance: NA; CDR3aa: CASSLAGVYEQYF
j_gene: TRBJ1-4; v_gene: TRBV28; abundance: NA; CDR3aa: CASSLEIGGIAGEKLFF
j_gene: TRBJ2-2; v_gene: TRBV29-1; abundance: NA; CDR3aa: CSAMTGELFF
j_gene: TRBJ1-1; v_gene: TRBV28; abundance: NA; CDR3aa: CASSFEGAEAFF
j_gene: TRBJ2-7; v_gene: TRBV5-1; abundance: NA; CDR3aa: CASKRENYEQYF
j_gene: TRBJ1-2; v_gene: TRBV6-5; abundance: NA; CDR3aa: CASSLGAGNGYTF
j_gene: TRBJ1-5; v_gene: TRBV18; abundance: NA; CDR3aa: CASSFDRASQPQHF
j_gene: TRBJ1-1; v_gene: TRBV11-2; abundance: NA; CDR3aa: CASTPFSGTEAFF
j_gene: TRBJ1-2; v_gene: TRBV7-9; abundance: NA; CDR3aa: CASSPPRGGYTF
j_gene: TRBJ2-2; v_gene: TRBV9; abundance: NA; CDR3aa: CASRGRELFF
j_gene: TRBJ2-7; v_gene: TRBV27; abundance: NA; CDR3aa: CASSLAGQGLYEQYF
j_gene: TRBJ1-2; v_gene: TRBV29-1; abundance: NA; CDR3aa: CSVDAGREGPNYGYTF
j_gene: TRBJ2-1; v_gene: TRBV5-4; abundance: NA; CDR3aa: CASSLREISYNEQFF
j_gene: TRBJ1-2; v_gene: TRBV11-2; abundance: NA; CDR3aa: CASSSLQDRALLSGYTF
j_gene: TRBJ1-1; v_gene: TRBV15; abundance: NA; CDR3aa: CATSGSRKNTEAFF
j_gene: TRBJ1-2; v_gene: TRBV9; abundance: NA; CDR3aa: CASRKEESNYGYTF
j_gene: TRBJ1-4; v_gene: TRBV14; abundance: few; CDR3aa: CASSQDSGAYEKLFF
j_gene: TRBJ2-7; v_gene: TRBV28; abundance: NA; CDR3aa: CASRTSGRDEQYF
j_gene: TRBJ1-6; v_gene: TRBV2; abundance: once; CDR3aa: CASSDVVVNSPLHF
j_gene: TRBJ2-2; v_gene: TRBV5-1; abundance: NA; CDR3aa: CASSLVGDLNTGELFF
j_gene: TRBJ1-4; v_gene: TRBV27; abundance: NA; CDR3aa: CASSRAGDEKLFF
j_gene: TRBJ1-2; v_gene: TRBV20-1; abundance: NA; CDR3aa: CSASNSYGYTF
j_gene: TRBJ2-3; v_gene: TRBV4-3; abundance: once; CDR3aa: CASSQDTGEGTDTQYF
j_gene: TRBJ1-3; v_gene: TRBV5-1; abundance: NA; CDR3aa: CASSLDSPSSGNTIYF
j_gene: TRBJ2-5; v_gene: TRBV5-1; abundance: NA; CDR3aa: CASSLPQETQYF